A single T cell receptor beta chain is shown here with its context. Its antigen is currently not known. No much larger clone is present one base from it, and per-base qualities are unavailable. Other DNA sequences within the sample encode an identical CDR3. This sample was taken from a study of shared clonotypes between healthy human individuals (dated by TCRdb to about 2020). Background for the entire study: A few men and two women, aged 18 to 49 years, made up the cohort. For each donor, three plates each were used for CD4 naive and CD4 memory, two plates were used for CD8 naive, and one plate was used for CD8 memory. To estimate repertoire size and how much clonotype sharing occurs between individuals, the study deeply sequenced the blood TCR repertoires of roughly 5 healthy adults. Different laboratories and diverse techniques were used to prepare libraries and sequence TCR repertoires, to increase sequencing depth and limit assay-specific biases. Each donor's leukapheresis produced roughly between about 0.9 and 9.5 billion PBMCs. What the authors observed across the whole study: Across a few donors, approximately 4.9% of naive CD4, approximately 3.6% of naive CD8, around 2.5% of memory CD4, and 0.4% to 0.45% of memory CD8 clonotypes were shared. Naive subsets generally had larger estimated clonotype richness than memory subsets did. Pairwise subsampling indicated that sequencing depth was expected to affect the degree of clonotype sharing among donors. Even with the large sequencing depth, rarefaction of the sorted-subset datasets indicated that sequencing was incomplete. Sampling was limited to blood, and TCR repertoires in tissue likely differ from TCR repertoires in blood. The small number of donors limited the genetic and exposure-history diversity represented. Clonotypes shared by all four sorted-subset donors showed higher generation probabilities than non-shared clonotypes.

Inclusive of the bounding cysteine and phenylalanine, the CDR3 is 12 residues long. Of all the DNA, just the CDR3 is kept, 36 bases in frame from base 1. CDR1 and CDR2 (SGHDT, YYEEEE) derive from the germline V gene. Trimming at the junction amounts to 2 bases on V and 3 bases on J, and the germline ends lie 4 bases apart. The donors were healthy, HIV-negative adults with no recently reported acute infections or vaccinations. All donors were Caucasian adults living in Nashville, Tennessee, USA. CD4+ T cells were enriched by magnetic negative selection, after which naive cells were positively selected on CD45RA and the negative fraction was taken as the memory subset. Blood was collected by leukapheresis, and PBMCs were isolated by Ficoll-Histopaque density gradient centrifugation and then cryopreserved in liquid nitrogen vapor phase. Analytical flow cytometry was used to check the purity and quantity of every magnetically sorted T cell population. Genomic DNA was isolated from each sorted fraction and quantified by UV absorbance on a Nanodrop 2000c.

Using the deep immunoSEQ assay, multiplex PCR amplified TCR CDR3 regions from genomic DNA. Extracted genomic DNA from each cell subset was distributed evenly across all wells of several immunoSEQ 96-well plates, and each plate was treated as a replicate. For sorted subsets, 200 to 250 ng of genomic DNA, equivalent to around 31,000 T cell genomes, went into each replicate PCR. The purified libraries were quantified using a Qubit 3.0 fluorometer, sized with a Bioanalyzer 2100, and then quantified again using the KAPA Library Quantification kit. A separate single-read 150-cycle Illumina NextSeq 550 flow cell was used to sequence each immunoSEQ 96-well plate. In the paper's pipeline: Because the immunoSEQ output included only junctional sequences and no quality scores, the filtering could not be the same as the filtering used for full-length reads. Sequences were annotated with PyIR, a Python wrapper for IgBLAST v1.9, and V/J genes and CDR3 were assigned using IMGT germline references. Reads were filtered out if the reads had weak V/J assignments (E-value above 1e-6), no CDR3, stop codons, out-of-frame junctions, or ambiguous translated residues. A V3J clonotype was defined by an identical inferred V gene, J gene, and CDR3 amino acid sequence. Percentage overlap between repertoires was computed as shared unique clonotypes divided by the size of the smaller repertoire. RTK rarefaction, the Chao1 estimator, and Recon v2.1 estimates of unobserved clonotypes were used to assess repertoire richness. For all TCRbeta clonotypes obtained by the gDNA method from a handful of donors, generation probabilities were computed with OLGA. Here the immuneACCESS table is served through TCRdb, limited to in-frame sequences with V and J called. Missing clones are a known gap in these copies; in checked studies unresolved V genes cover under half, and the rest lacks a known reason. That table is the source of V, J and clone size, and D and trimming were worked out from the DNA. For this sample there are over a million clones; 96% appear just once. Of the sample, 1.2% is held by the ten largest clones.

The sample comprised naive CD4+ T cells sorted from blood. The sample's cell subset or site label, in plain terms: CD45RA+ positively selected. This clonotype originated in a young man in good health. The rearrangement combines TRBV5-6 with TRBJ2-3; a confident D gene designation cannot be given. DNA sequence: TGTGCCAGCAGCTTCTCTACAGATACGCAGTATTTT. Translated, this gives CASSFSTDTQYF.